Listed below are T cell receptor beta chains from one sample, sequenced in a study of radiation and T cells in renal cell carcinoma. Data came from immunoSEQ multiplex PCR; TCRdb stores just in-frame clones and leaves some out. The repertoire holds roughly 82,000 clones, with around 89% as singletons. The input for sequencing was blood, taken from a patient whose treatment included radiotherapy and nephrectomy. Every receptor here comes from a woman in her seventies with renal cell carcinoma. CDR3s include the opening cysteine and the closing phenylalanine or tryptophan. Each record gives: V gene, clone size, D gene, J gene, CDR3 DNA, CDR3 protein. D genes are given only for firm matches. Where a row states a size, it is once, few, many or the class of an expanded clone; other rows omit it.

TRBV6-1	NA	NA	TRBJ2-5	TGTGCTGTTACTTGGGCCCCCTCGTCCCAGTACTTC	CAVTWAPSSQYF
TRBV5-5	NA	NA	TRBJ1-1	TGTGCCAGCAGCTTGGACGTTGGGACTGAAGCTTTCTTT	CASSLDVGTEAFF
TRBV19	NA	NA	TRBJ1-5	TGTGCCAGTAGGTTCCAAACTAGCAATCAGCCCCAGCATTTT	CASRFQTSNQPQHF
TRBV5-3	NA	NA	TRBJ2-3	TGTGCCAGAAGCTTGGGGATAGGGATCGGGGCAGGCACAGATACGCAGTATTTT	CARSLGIGIGAGTDTQYF
TRBV25-1	NA	TRBD2	TRBJ2-7	TGTGCCAGCAGCCCTCGGCAGCGGGGGGACTACGAGCAGTACTTC	CASSPRQRGDYEQYF
TRBV4-1	NA	TRBD1	TRBJ1-2	TGCGCCAGCAGCCGACCCCAACAGGGGTTCTATGGCTACACCTTC	CASSRPQQGFYGYTF
TRBV7-8	NA	TRBD2	TRBJ2-3	TGTGCCAGCAGCTTAGTGTTAATAGCGGGGGTAAATACGCAGTATTTT	CASSLVLIAGVNTQYF
TRBV19	once	NA	TRBJ2-6	TGTGCCAGTAGAACGAGGGCTGGGGCCAACGTCCTGACTTTC	CASRTRAGANVLTF
TRBV28	NA	NA	TRBJ2-5	TGTGCCAGCAGTTTAAGGGGTGTCCAAGAGACCCAGTACTTC	CASSLRGVQETQYF
TRBV6-6	NA	NA	TRBJ1-1	TGTGCCAGCACCACGCTGGGGCAGTCTGAAGCTTTCTTT	CASTTLGQSEAFF
TRBV6-5	NA	TRBD2	TRBJ2-7	TGTGCCAGCAGTTCGGGGACTAGCCGCTACGAGCAGTACTTC	CASSSGTSRYEQYF
TRBV5-1	once	TRBD2	TRBJ2-5	TGCGCCAGCAGCGGGACTAGCGGCCAAGAGACCCAGTACTTC	CASSGTSGQETQYF
TRBV5-1	NA	NA	TRBJ2-7	TGCGCCAGCAGCTTGACAGGGCGCTACGAGCAGTACTTC	CASSLTGRYEQYF
TRBV25-1	NA	NA	TRBJ1-3	TGTGCCAGCAGTGCCCATGTCGGAAACACCATATATTTT	CASSAHVGNTIYF
TRBV7-2	NA	NA	TRBJ2-5	TGTGCCAGCAGCCACGGGCTAGCAATCCTCCAAGAGACCCAGTACTTC	CASSHGLAILQETQYF
TRBV15	NA	TRBD1	TRBJ2-1	TGTGCCACCAGCAGAGATTCCGACAGGGGGAACAATGAGCAGTTCTTC	CATSRDSDRGNNEQFF
TRBV7-9	NA	NA	TRBJ1-1	TGTGCCAGCAGTTCCAGGGGTGAGGGCACTGAAGCTTTCTTT	CASSSRGEGTEAFF
TRBV7-9	NA	NA	TRBJ2-1	TGTGCCAGCAGCTTATCAGGGAACACTGAGCAGTTCTTC	CASSLSGNTEQFF
TRBV29-1	once	TRBD1	TRBJ2-3	TGCTTTTCTTGGACAGGTAGCACAGATACGCAGTATTTT	CFSWTGSTDTQYF
TRBV4-2	NA	NA	TRBJ2-2	TGTGCCAGCAGCCCAGTAGTAGGGGTGGACGGGGAGCTGTTTTTT	CASSPVVGVDGELFF
TRBV27	NA	NA	TRBJ2-7	TGTGCCAGCAGTCCTCAGGGGGGGTACGAGCAGTACTTC	CASSPQGGYEQYF
TRBV4-3	NA	NA	TRBJ2-7	TGCGCCAGCAGCCAATTGCCAGGGGCCTACGAGCAGTACTTC	CASSQLPGAYEQYF
TRBV9	NA	TRBD2	TRBJ2-3	TGTGCCAGCAGCCTCCGACTAGCGGGGGGGTCAGATACGCAGTATTTT	CASSLRLAGGSDTQYF
TRBV5-4	NA	TRBD2	TRBJ2-7	TGTGCCAGCAGCTTGTTTTCCGGGGGGGCCTACGAGCAGTACTTC	CASSLFSGGAYEQYF
TRBV6-5	NA	NA	TRBJ2-3	TGTGCCAGCAGCAAAAGGGGGGGGGCGGATACGCAGTATTTT	CASSKRGGADTQYF
TRBV5-6	NA	TRBD1	TRBJ1-2	TGTGCCAGCAGCTTACAGACAGGGAGCTATGGCTACACCTTC	CASSLQTGSYGYTF
TRBV29-1	NA	TRBD1	TRBJ2-7	TGCAGCGCCCAACGGGACAGGGGGCGCAAAGAGCAGTACTTC	CSAQRDRGRKEQYF
TRBV6-1	NA	TRBD1	TRBJ2-7	TGTGCCAGCAGTGAAGCCGGACAGGTCTACGAGCAGTACTTC	CASSEAGQVYEQYF
TRBV28	NA	TRBD1	TRBJ1-2	TGTGCCAGCAGTCCCCGCTCCGGGACAGGGATCTATGGCTACACCTTC	CASSPRSGTGIYGYTF
TRBV5-4	NA	NA	TRBJ1-2	TGTGCCAGCAGCTTGGAAGGCACACGGGGCTATGGCTACACCTTC	CASSLEGTRGYGYTF
TRBV6-1	NA	NA	TRBJ2-7	TGTGCCAGCAGTGAGATTTTAACCGGGAACTCCTACGAGCAGTACTTC	CASSEILTGNSYEQYF
TRBV27	NA	NA	TRBJ1-5	TGTGCCAGCAGTTACAGGGAGGGTCAGCCCCAGCATTTT	CASSYREGQPQHF
TRBV5-5	NA	NA	TRBJ2-7	TGTGCCAGCAGCTCGGACAGCTATACCTACGAGCAGTACTTC	CASSSDSYTYEQYF
TRBV9	NA	TRBD1	TRBJ2-7	TGTGCCAGCAGCCCTCGGACAGGGGAAGGAGCGGAGCAGTACTTC	CASSPRTGEGAEQYF
TRBV9	NA	TRBD2	TRBJ2-3	TGTGCCAGCAGCGTAGCGGGGGGGCGGACAGATACGCAGTATTTT	CASSVAGGRTDTQYF